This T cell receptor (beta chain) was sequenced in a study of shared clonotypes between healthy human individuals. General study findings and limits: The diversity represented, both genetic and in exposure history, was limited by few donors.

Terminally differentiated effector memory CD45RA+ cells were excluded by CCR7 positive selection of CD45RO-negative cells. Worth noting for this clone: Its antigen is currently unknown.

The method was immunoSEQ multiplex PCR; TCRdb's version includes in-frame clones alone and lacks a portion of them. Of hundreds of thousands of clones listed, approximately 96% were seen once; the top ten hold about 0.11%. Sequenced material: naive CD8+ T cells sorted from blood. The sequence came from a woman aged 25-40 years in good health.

The DNA for the CDR3 is TGTGCCAGCAGTTTAAGTGCCAGCTCTGGAAACACCATATATTTT. Protein: CASSLSASSGNTIYF. The V and J genes are TRBV27 and TRBJ1-3; D ambiguous. CDR3 size: 15 residues. V lost 2 bases, J lost 0 bases, and 8 bases lay in between. Germline-derived CDR1 and CDR2 are MNHEY and SMNVEV (reference sequence).